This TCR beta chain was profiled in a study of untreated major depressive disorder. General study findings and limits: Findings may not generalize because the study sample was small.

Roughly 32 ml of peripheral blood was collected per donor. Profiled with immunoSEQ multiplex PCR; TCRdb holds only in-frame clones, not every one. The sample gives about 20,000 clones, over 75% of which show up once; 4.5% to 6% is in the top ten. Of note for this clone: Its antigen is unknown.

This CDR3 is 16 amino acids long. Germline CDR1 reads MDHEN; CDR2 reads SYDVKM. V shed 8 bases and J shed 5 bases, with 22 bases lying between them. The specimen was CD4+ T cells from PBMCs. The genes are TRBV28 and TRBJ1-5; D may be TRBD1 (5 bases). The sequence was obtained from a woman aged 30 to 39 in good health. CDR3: CASGAEGGLRDQPQHF. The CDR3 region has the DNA TGTGCCAGCGGGGCCGAGGGAGGGCTCAGGGATCAGCCCCAGCATTTT.